Below, 26 T cell receptor beta chains from the same sample are listed, as sequenced in a study of cytomegalovirus exposure and HLA in healthy donors. Primers included in the PCR were 60 Vbeta and 13 Jbeta primers. Profiled with immunoSEQ multiplex PCR; TCRdb holds only in-frame clones, not every one. The sample has 85,000 to 100,000 clones, 55% to 75% seen once; the top ten hold 3% to 3.5%. The specimen was PBMCs. These receptors came from a man aged 60 to 69 in good health and CMV-seronegative.

This clone has more than one count but fewer than ten. The chain uses TRBV7-9 and TRBJ1-2, with D perhaps TRBD1 (5 bases). V gave up 5 bases and J gave up 2 bases, with 12 bases separating them. This CDR3 contains 14 residues. Germline CDR1 SEHNR, CDR2 FQNEAQ (reference sequence). CDR3 in DNA: TGTGCCAGCAGCGCGGGGACGGTCAACTATGGCTACACCTTC. This sequence encodes CASSAGTVNYGYTF.

The chain combines TRBV19 with TRBJ1-5, with D possibly TRBD1 on 6 matching bases. Per germline, CDR1 LNHDA and CDR2 SQIVND (reference sequence). V was pared by 9 bases and J by 2 bases, with 20 bases between. The CDR3 is made up of 16 amino acids. In nucleotides, the CDR3 is TGTGCCAGCCCAGTGGCAGGGGTTGGAGGCAATCAGCCCCAGCATTTT. This encodes CASPVAGVGGNQPQHF.

The gene calls are TRBV19 and TRBJ1-5, with D possibly being TRBD1 (5 bases). Trimming left V 3 bases short and J 6 bases short, with 15 bases between. The CDR3 runs to 15 residues. Germline V gives CDR1 LNHDA, CDR2 SQIVND (reference sequence). As DNA, the CDR3 is TGTGCCAGTAGTATTGGGGCGGTAAGAGGTCAGCCCCAGCATTTT. Translating it yields CASSIGAVRGQPQHF.

This clone appeared once. The chain is built from TRBV27 and TRBJ1-1; D gene ambiguous. Germline CDR1 reads MNHEY; CDR2 reads SMNVEV (reference sequence). Deletions cut 3 bases from V and 1 base from J, with 6 bases between. There are 13 residues in the CDR3. CDR3 region: CASSFPGNTEAFF. CDR3 DNA: TGTGCCAGCAGTTTTCCAGGGAACACTGAAGCTTTCTTT.

The rearrangement links TRBV6-5 to TRBJ1-3; TRBD1 agrees at 7 bases. The germline V gene encodes CDR1 MNHEY and CDR2 SVGAGI. The CDR3 is 15 residues long. Losses at the gene ends were 5 bases for V and 0 bases for J; bases not matched to a gene: 4. The CDR3 is CASSRDRFSGNTIYF. CDR3 DNA: TGTGCCAGCAGTCGGGACAGATTCTCTGGAAACACCATATATTTT.

This clone was seen only a few times. The chain couples TRBV2 to TRBJ1-1; 10 nucleotides line up with TRBD1. The CDR3 consists of 15 residues. Germline-derived CDR1 and CDR2 are SNHLY and FYNNEI. The V segment lost 3 bases and the J segment 7 bases; nucleotides outside the gene matches: 8. CDR3 sequence: CASSETGGRFDEAFF. DNA of the CDR3: TGTGCCAGCAGTGAGACAGGGGGCAGATTTGATGAAGCTTTCTTT.

This sequence joins TRBV2 and TRBJ1-4, with 7 bases lining up with TRBD1. CDR3 length: 15 amino acids. Germline CDR1 and CDR2: SNHLY and FYNNEI. The V segment lost 5 bases and the J segment 3 bases; nucleotides outside the gene matches: 6. The CDR3 spells CASSLLTGSNEKLFF. The CDR3 region has the DNA TGTGCCAGCAGTCTCCTGACAGGGTCTAATGAAAAACTGTTTTTT.

This clone was found a few times. V gene TRBV14 combines with J gene TRBJ2-7; TRBD1 aligns across 12 bases. The CDR3 covers 16 residues. Germline CDR1 is SGHDN and CDR2 is FVKESK. Trimming cost V 3 bases and J 2 bases; bases outside gene matches: 5. CDR3 DNA sequence: TGTGCCAGCAGCCACGGGACAGGGGGCATCCCCTACGAGCAGTACTTC. Translation: CASSHGTGGIPYEQYF.

V and J are TRBV20-1 and TRBJ1-2; TRBD1 matches 8 bases. This CDR3 comprises 11 residues. The J segment lost 9 bases and the V segment lost 6 bases, leaving 6 bases of the junction unmatched. The germline V gene encodes CDR1 DFQATT and CDR2 SNEGSKA (reference sequence). The CDR3 DNA reads as TGCAGTGCCCCCGGACAGGGCCGCTACACCTTC. Translated: CSAPGQGRYTF.

This clone has only a few counts. V is TRBV19 and J is TRBJ1-1, with TRBD1 as a possible D gene (5 bases). V gave up 5 bases and J gave up 3 bases, with 10 bases separating them. Germline V gene lookup returns CDR1 LNHDA and CDR2 SQIVND (reference sequence). The CDR3 is made up of 13 amino acids. The CDR3 DNA sequence: TGTGCCAGTAGTTCAAAAGGGGACACTGAAGCTTTCTTT. It yields the protein CASSSKGDTEAFF.

The gene calls are TRBV6-4 and TRBJ1-2; a weak D match, TRBD1 (6 bases). This CDR3 is 14 amino acids long. Trimming pared 2 bases from V and 7 bases from J, leaving 14 bases between. Germline V gene sequence: CDR1 MRHNA, CDR2 SNTAGT. The CDR3 region has the DNA TGTGCCAGCAGTGACGACCAGGGGCGGTTTGGCTACACCTTC. This encodes CASSDDQGRFGYTF.

This chain links TRBV14 with TRBJ2-5, with 8 bases aligning to TRBD2. Matching the DNA end better, TRBJ2-7 makes the J call doubtful. The CDR3 totals 19 residues. In germline, CDR1 is SGHDN, CDR2 FVKESK. The DNA of the CDR3 is TGTGCCAGCAGCCAAGACCCTAGCGGGTCTGGTATTTGGGGCTACGAGCAGTACTTC. Translation: CASSQDPSGSGIWGYEQYF.

The chain recombines TRBV6-6 with TRBJ1-5; no clear D gene. CDR3 size: 14 residues. The ends were cut back, 2 bases at V and 7 bases at J, with 12 bases in the middle. Per germline, CDR1 MNHNY and CDR2 SVGAGI (reference sequence). The CDR3, as DNA: TGTGCCAGCAGTTACATTAAGCGGGGACAGCCCCAGCATTTT. Its protein is CASSYIKRGQPQHF.

The chain recombines TRBV19 with TRBJ1-4, with 7 nucleotides matching TRBD1. CDR1 is LNHDA, CDR2 SQIVND, per germline (reference sequence). V lost 4 bases and J lost 0; bases outside the gene matches: 8. This CDR3 contains 17 residues. In DNA, the CDR3 is TGTGCCAGTAGTAGCCCTCAGGGGGGCCCAACTAATGAAAAACTGTTTTTT. It yields the protein CASSSPQGGPTNEKLFF.

In its sample, this clone was seen a few times. The chain recombines TRBV7-2 with TRBJ2-1; 10 bases are a match to TRBD2. The CDR3 totals 15 residues. With V trimmed by 4 bases and J by 4 bases, 4 bases remained unmatched. Germline CDR1 and CDR2: SGHTA and FQGNSA. In nucleotides, the CDR3 is TGTGCCAGCAGCTCCGGGACTAGCGTTTACAATGAGCAGTTCTTC. Translating it yields CASSSGTSVYNEQFF.

This clone was seen a few times. The chain employs TRBV4-1 and TRBJ2-7; a possible D gene is TRBD2 (5 bases). The V gene's germline CDR1 is MGHRA and CDR2 YSYEKL. The CDR3 runs to 17 residues. V was pared by 0 bases and J by 0 bases, with 15 bases between. The CDR3 region has the DNA TGCGCCAGCAGCCAAGACCGGGATCGGACGAGCTCCTACGAGCAGTACTTC. This translates into CASSQDRDRTSSYEQYF.

V gene TRBV6-1 combines with J gene TRBJ2-2, with TRBD2 matching over 12 bases. Trimming removed 0 bases from V and 5 bases from J; junction bases left unmatched: 4. The CDR3 has 17 residues. Germline V gene sequence: CDR1 MNHNS, CDR2 SASEGT. The CDR3 DNA reads as TGTGCCAGCAGTGAAGCGCCCCTAGCGGGGGGGACCGGGGAGCTGTTTTTT. Its translation is CASSEAPLAGGTGELFF.

The genes are TRBV11-3 and TRBJ2-1; 10 nucleotides match TRBD2. V shed 5 bases and J 10 bases; nucleotides not matched to a gene: 11. The CDR3 covers 15 residues. Germline-derived CDR1 and CDR2 are SGHNT and YENEEA. CDR3 protein: CASSRRTSGHREQFF. The CDR3 DNA is TGTGCCAGCAGCCGGCGGACTAGCGGACATCGAGAGCAGTTCTTC.

This clone showed up just a few times. The rearrangement joins TRBV15 to TRBJ1-4; weak D call: TRBD1 (5 bases). The CDR3 loop spans 13 amino acids. Trimming stripped 8 bases from V and 2 bases from J, with 9 bases between. CDR1 is LNHNV and CDR2 is YYDKDF in the germline V gene (reference sequence). For the CDR3, the DNA is TGTGCCACCTCGGACACGACTAATGAAAAACTGTTTTTT. This translates into CATSDTTNEKLFF.

The V gene is TRBV7-6, the J gene TRBJ2-5, with 9 bases that match TRBD2. The V gene end was trimmed by 5 bases and the J gene end by 6 bases; junction bases not matched to a gene: 10. The germline V gene encodes CDR1 SGHVS and CDR2 FNYEAQ. The CDR3 covers 15 residues. The CDR3 bases are TGTGCCAGCAGCCCAGGCCTAGCGGGACCCCAGACCCAGTACTTC. Amino acid sequence: CASSPGLAGPQTQYF.

Only a few counts were recorded for this clone. This chain uses TRBV6-4 with TRBJ2-3, with D tentatively TRBD1 (5 bases). The CDR3 runs to 14 residues. Trimming took 4 bases from V and 5 from J, leaving 13 bases between them. Germline assignment: CDR1 MRHNA and CDR2 SNTAGT. CDR3 DNA: TGTGCCAGCAGTGTAGGGGCAGCAAGAGATACGCAGTATTTT. Translation: CASSVGAARDTQYF.

The gene calls are TRBV9 and TRBJ2-2, with 9 bases that match TRBD2. With 6 bases clipped from V and 0 bases from J, the junction kept 3 bases outside the gene matches. Germline V lookup: CDR1 SGDLS, CDR2 YYNGEE. This CDR3 spans 15 amino acids. The CDR3 DNA reads TGTGCCAGCAACATAGCGGGAGCGAACACCGGGGAGCTGTTTTTT. Amino acids: CASNIAGANTGELFF. The whole variable domain, remainder taken from reference TRBV9 and TRBJ2-2, is DSGVTQTPKHLITATGQRVTLRCSPRSGDLSVYWYQQSLDQGLQFLIQYYNGEERAKGNILERFSAQQFPDLHSELNLSSLELGDSALYFCASNIAGANTGELFFGEGSRLTVL.

The chain couples TRBV7-2 to TRBJ1-6; D gene unclear. Between the trimmed V and J ends, which lost 3 bases and 2 bases, there was a span of 8 bases. CDR1 SGHTA and CDR2 FQGNSA come from the germline V gene. The CDR3 is made up of 15 amino acids. This CDR3 reads CASSFGVTYNSPLHF. CDR3 DNA sequence: TGTGCCAGCAGCTTCGGGGTTACCTATAATTCACCCCTCCACTTT.

A word on this clone: Other nucleotide sequences from this sample produce the same CDR3. The chain combines TRBV7-9 with TRBJ2-7, with D perhaps TRBD1 (6 bases). Germline assignment: CDR1 SEHNR and CDR2 FQNEAQ (reference sequence). Trimming took 3 bases from V and 7 from J, leaving 16 bases between them. This CDR3 is 14 amino acids long. In DNA form, the CDR3 reads TGTGCCAGCAGCTTGTTGCTGGGGGCAGGGGAGCAGTACTTC. Its protein is CASSLLLGAGEQYF. Supplemented by reference TRBV7-9 and TRBJ2-7, the full variable domain reads DTGVSQNPRHKITKRGQNVTFRCDPISEHNRLYWYRQTLGQGPEFLTYFQNEAQLEKSRLLSDRFSAERPKGSFSTLEIQRTEQGDSAMYLCASSLLLGAGEQYFGPGTRLTVT.

This clone was seen a handful of times. In nucleotides, the CDR3 is TGTGCCAGCAGATCGACAGCCCTCTATGGCTACACCTTC. As protein: CASRSTALYGYTF. The chain employs TRBV5-6 and TRBJ1-2; tentatively, D is TRBD1 (5 bases). Per the germline V gene, CDR1 is SGHDT and CDR2 is YYEEEE. This CDR3 contains 13 residues. Trimming removed 5 bases from V and 4 bases from J, with 12 bases in between.

The chain has TRBV11-2 and TRBJ1-6; perhaps TRBD1 as D (6 bases). V lost 0 bases and J 2 bases, leaving 11 bases between the germline ends. The CDR3 has 17 amino acids. Looked up from germline, CDR1 is SGHAT and CDR2 is FQNNGV. CDR3 loop: CASSLDSRTAYNSPLHF. CDR3 DNA: TGTGCCAGCAGCTTAGATTCTAGGACAGCCTATAATTCACCCCTCCACTTT.